The clone carrying this TCR beta chain is a singleton in its sample. Repertoires were generated with immunoSEQ multiplex PCR, while TCRdb's copy carries only in-frame clones and drops some. Of approximately 300,000 clones in the sample, about 87% are singletons; the top ten hold over 5%. The data were taken from a study of blood T cell repertoires in COVID-19. Study at large: Donors in the United States, Italy and Spain gave samples during acute or convalescent COVID-19.

V was shortened by 0 bases and J by 6 bases, with 8 bases between the two germline ends. The CDR3 covers 13 residues. Germline-derived CDR1 and CDR2 are LGHNA and YSLEER. The sequenced sample was peripheral blood. This receptor was taken from a woman aged 45-60 years with COVID-19, enrolled during active disease. The chain joins TRBV4-3 to TRBJ1-1, with D possibly being TRBD1 (5 bases). This CDR3 is CASSQDSGAEAFF. CDR3 DNA: TGCGCCAGCAGCCAAGATTCGGGGGCTGAAGCTTTCTTT.